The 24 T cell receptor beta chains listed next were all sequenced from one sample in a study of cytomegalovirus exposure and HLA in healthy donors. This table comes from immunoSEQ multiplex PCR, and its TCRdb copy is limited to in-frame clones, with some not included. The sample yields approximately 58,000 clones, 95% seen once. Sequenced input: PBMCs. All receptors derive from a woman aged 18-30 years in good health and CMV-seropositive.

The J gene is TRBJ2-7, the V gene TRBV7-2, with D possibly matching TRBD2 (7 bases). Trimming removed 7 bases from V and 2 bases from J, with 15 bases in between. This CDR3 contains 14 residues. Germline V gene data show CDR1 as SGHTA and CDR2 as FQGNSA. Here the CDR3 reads CASTPGGHTYEQYF. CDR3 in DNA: TGTGCCAGCACCCCGGGGGGCCATACCTACGAGCAGTACTTC.

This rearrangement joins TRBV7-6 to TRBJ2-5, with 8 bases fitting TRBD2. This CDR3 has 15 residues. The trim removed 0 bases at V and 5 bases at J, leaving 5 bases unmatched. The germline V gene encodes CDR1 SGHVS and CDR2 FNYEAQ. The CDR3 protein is CASSLALSGGETQYF. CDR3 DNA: TGTGCCAGCAGCTTAGCTTTATCGGGAGGGGAGACCCAGTACTTC.

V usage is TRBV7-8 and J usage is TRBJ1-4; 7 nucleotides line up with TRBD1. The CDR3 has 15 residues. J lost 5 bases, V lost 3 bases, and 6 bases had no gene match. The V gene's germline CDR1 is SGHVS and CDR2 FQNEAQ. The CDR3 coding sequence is TGTGCCAGCAGCTTCGCGGGACAGTCAAATGAAAAACTGTTTTTT. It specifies CASSFAGQSNEKLFF.

The chain's CDR3 is CASSQELRGGRQETQYF. The CDR3 DNA is TGTGCCAGCAGCCAAGAGTTGCGGGGGGGCCGGCAAGAGACCCAGTACTTC. V and J are TRBV4-2 and TRBJ2-5; TRBD2 matches 9 bases. J gave up 2 bases and V 0 bases, and 7 bases lay outside the gene matches. Germline V CDR1 and CDR2: LGHNA, YNFKEQ. The CDR3 is 17 residues long.

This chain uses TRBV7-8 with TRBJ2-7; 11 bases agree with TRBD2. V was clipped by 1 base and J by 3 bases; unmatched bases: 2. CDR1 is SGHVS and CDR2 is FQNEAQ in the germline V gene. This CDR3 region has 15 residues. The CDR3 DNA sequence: TGTGCCAGCAGCTTAGGACTAGCGGGAATCTACGAGCAGTACTTC. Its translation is CASSLGLAGIYEQYF.

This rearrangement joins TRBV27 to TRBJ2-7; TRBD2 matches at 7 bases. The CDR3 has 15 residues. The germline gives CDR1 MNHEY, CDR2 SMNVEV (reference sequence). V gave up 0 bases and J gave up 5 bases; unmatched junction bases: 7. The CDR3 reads CASSLSQRGLDEQYF. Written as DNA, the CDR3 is TGTGCCAGCAGTTTATCACAGCGGGGTCTAGACGAGCAGTACTTC.

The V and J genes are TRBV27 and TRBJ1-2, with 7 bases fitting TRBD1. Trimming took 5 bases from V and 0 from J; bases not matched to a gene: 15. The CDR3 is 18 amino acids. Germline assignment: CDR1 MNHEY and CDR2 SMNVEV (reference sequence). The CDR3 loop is CASSGMKDRWGANYGYTF. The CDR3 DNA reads TGTGCCAGCAGTGGGATGAAGGACAGGTGGGGCGCTAACTATGGCTACACCTTC.

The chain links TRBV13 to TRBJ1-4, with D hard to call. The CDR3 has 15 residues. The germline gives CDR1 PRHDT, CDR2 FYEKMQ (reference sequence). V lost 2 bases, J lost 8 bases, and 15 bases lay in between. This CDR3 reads CASSLRSGTREKLFF. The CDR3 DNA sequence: TGTGCCAGCAGCTTACGATCGGGTACTAGAGAAAAACTGTTTTTT.

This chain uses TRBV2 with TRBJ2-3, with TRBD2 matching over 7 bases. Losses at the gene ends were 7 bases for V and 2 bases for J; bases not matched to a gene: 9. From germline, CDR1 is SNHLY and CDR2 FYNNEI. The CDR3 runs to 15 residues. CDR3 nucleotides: TGTGCCAGCAAAGAATCGACTAGCCCCACAGATACGCAGTATTTT. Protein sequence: CASKESTSPTDTQYF.

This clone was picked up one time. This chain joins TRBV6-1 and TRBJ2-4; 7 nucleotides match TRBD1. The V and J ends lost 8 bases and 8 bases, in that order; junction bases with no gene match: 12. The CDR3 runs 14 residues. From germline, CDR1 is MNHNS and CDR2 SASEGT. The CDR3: CASGIEGAKDIQYF. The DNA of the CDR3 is TGTGCCAGCGGTATTGAGGGGGCAAAGGACATTCAGTACTTC.

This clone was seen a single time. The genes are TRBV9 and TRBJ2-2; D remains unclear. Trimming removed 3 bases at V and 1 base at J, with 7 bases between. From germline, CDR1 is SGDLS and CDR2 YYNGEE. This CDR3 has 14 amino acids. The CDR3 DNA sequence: TGTGCCAGCAGCGCAGGATTGAACACCGGGGAGCTGTTTTTT. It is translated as CASSAGLNTGELFF.

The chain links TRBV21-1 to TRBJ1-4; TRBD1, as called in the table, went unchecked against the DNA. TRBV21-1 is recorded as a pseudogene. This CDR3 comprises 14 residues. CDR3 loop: CASSRQGVNEKLFF. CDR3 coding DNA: TGTGCCAGCAGCAGACAGGGGGTTAATGAAAAACTGTTTTTT.

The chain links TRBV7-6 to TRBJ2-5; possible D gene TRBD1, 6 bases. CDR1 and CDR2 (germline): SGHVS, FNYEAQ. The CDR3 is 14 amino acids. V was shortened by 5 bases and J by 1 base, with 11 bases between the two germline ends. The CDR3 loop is CASSPDRTQETQYF. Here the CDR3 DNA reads TGTGCCAGCAGCCCGGACAGAACCCAAGAGACCCAGTACTTC.

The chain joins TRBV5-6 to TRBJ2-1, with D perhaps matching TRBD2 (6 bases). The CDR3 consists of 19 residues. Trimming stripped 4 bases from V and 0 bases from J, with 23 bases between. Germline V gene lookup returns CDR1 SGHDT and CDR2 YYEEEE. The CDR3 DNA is TGTGCCAGCAGCCCCGGCCCCCTAGCGCTGGGTAGCTCCTACAATGAGCAGTTCTTC. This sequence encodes CASSPGPLALGSSYNEQFF.

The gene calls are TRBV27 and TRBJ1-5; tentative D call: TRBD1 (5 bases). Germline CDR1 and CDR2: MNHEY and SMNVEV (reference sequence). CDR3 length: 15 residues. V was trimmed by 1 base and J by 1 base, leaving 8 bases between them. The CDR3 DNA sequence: TGTGCCAGCAGTTTATGGGGGGTAAGCAATCAGCCCCAGCATTTT. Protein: CASSLWGVSNQPQHF.

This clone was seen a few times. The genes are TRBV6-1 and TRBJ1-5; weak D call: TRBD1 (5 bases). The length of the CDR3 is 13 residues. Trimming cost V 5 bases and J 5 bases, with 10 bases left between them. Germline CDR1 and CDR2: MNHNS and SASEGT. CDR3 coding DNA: TGTGCCAGCAGTCCTGACAGATATCAGCCCCAGCATTTT. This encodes CASSPDRYQPQHF.

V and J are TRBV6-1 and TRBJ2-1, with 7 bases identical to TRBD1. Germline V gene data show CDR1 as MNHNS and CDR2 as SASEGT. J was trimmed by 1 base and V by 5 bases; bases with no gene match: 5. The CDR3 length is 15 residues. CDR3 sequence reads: CASSLRQGSYNEQFF. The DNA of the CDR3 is TGTGCCAGCAGTCTAAGACAGGGTTCCTACAATGAGCAGTTCTTC.

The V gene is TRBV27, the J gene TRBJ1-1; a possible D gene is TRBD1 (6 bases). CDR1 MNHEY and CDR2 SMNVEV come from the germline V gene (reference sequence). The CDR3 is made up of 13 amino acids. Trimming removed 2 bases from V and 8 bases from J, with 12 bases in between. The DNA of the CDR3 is TGTGCCAGCAGTTTACAGGGGACGTCCGAAGCTTTCTTT. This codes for CASSLQGTSEAFF.

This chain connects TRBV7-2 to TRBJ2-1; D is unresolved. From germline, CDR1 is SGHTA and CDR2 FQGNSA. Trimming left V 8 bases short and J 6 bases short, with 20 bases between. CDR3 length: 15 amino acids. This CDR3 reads CASAATHGSGNEQFF. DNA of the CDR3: TGTGCCAGCGCAGCCACTCACGGTTCAGGCAATGAGCAGTTCTTC.

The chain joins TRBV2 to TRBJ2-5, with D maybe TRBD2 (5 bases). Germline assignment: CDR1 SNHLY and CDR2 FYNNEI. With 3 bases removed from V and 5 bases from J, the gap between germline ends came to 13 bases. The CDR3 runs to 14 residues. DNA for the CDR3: TGTGCCAGCAGTGATAGTTTCGGGGAGGAGACCCAGTACTTC. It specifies CASSDSFGEETQYF.

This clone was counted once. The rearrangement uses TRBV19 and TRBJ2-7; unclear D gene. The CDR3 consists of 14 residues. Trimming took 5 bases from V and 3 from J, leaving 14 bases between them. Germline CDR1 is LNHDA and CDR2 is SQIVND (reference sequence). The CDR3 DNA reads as TGTGCCAGTAGTCACCCGAGACTTTTCTACGAGCAGTACTTC. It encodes CASSHPRLFYEQYF.

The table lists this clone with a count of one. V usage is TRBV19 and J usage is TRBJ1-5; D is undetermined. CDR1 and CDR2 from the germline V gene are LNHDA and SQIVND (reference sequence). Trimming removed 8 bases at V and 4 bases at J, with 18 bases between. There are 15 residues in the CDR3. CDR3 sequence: CASGQWGAANQPQHF. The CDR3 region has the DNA TGTGCCAGTGGCCAGTGGGGAGCCGCGAATCAGCCCCAGCATTTT.

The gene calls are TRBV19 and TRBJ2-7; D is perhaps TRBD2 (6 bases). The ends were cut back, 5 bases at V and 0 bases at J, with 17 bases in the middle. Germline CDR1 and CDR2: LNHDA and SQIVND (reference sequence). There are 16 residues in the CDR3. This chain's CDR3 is CASSPGVSGYSYEQYF. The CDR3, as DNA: TGTGCCAGTAGTCCCGGCGTTAGCGGTTACTCCTACGAGCAGTACTTC. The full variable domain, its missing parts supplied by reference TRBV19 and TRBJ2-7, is DGGITQSPKYLFRKEGQNVTLSCEQNLNHDAMYWYRQDPGQGLRLIYYSQIVNDFQKGDIAEGYSVSREKKESFPLTVTSAQKNPTAFYLCASSPGVSGYSYEQYFGPGTRLTVT.

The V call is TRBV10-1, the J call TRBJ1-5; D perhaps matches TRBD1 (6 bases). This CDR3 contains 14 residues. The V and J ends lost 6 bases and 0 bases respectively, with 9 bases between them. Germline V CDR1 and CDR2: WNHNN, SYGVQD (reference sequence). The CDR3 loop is CASRQGHSNQPQHF. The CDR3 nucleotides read TGCGCCAGCAGACAGGGACATAGCAATCAGCCCCAGCATTTT.